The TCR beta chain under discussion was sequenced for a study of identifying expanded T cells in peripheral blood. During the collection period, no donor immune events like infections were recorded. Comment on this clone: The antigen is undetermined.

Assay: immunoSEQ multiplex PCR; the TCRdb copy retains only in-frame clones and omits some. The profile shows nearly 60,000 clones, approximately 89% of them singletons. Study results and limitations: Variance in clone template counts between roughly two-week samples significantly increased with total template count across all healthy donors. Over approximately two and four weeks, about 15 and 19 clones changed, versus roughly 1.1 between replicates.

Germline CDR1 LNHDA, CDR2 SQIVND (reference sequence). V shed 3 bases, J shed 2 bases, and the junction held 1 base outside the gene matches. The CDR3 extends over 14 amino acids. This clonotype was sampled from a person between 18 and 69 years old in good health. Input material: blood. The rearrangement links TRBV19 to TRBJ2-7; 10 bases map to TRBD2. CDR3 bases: TGTGCCAGTAGTATTACTAGCGGGACCTACGAGCAGTACTTC. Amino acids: CASSITSGTYEQYF.